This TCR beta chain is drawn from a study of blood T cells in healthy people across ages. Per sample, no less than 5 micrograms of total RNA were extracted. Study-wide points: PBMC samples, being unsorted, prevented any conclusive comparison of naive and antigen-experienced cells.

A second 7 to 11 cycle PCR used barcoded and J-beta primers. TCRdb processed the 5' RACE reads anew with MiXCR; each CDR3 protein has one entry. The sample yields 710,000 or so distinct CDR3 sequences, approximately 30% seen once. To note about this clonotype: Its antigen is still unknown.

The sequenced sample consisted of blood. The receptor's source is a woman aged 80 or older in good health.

CDR3 protein: CASSGTRNTGYGYTF. CDR3 nucleotides: TGTGCCAGCAGCGGAACGAGGAATACGGGCTATGGCTACACCTTC. The V gene is TRBV11-1, the J gene TRBJ1-2; the D is unclear. Germline CDR1 SGHAT, CDR2 FQDESV (reference sequence). V gave up 5 bases and J gave up 4 bases, with 17 bases separating them. This CDR3 is built from 15 residues.